This is a list of T cell receptor beta chains from one sample in a study of neoadjuvant nivolumab and ipilimumab in lung cancer. The table came from immunoSEQ multiplex PCR; TCRdb's copy has only in-frame clones and leaves some out. Of 30,000 or so clones in the sample, around 80% were seen once. The starting material was tumor tissue, obtained after neoadjuvant nivolumab, alone or with ipilimumab, at or shortly before surgery. The receptors shown here come from an adult with non-small cell lung cancer. The CDR3 runs from the conserved cysteine through the conserved F or W. The order of the fields is V gene, J gene, D gene, clone size, CDR3 protein, CDR3 DNA. D genes are given only for firm matches. Some rows have no size entry. The others give once, few or many, or a class for an expanded clone.

v_gene: TRBV11-2; j_gene: TRBJ2-2; d_gene: TRBD1; abundance: -; CDR3aa: CASSLETGGLFTGELFF; CDR3nt: TGTGCCAGCAGCTTAGAAACAGGGGGATTGTTCACCGGGGAGCTGTTTTTT
v_gene: TRBV9; j_gene: TRBJ2-5; d_gene: -; abundance: -; CDR3aa: CASSVAEEETQYF; CDR3nt: TGTGCCAGCAGCGTAGCCGAGGAAGAGACCCAGTACTTC
v_gene: TRBV30; j_gene: TRBJ1-5; d_gene: -; abundance: few; CDR3aa: CAWSVFSDSNQPQHF; CDR3nt: TGTGCCTGGAGTGTATTTAGCGATAGCAATCAGCCCCAGCATTTT
v_gene: TRBV7-7; j_gene: TRBJ2-5; d_gene: -; abundance: once; CDR3aa: CASSLGGSIGRQYF; CDR3nt: TGTGCTAGCAGCTTAGGAGGCAGTATCGGGCGCCAGTACTTC
v_gene: TRBV7-2; j_gene: TRBJ1-4; d_gene: TRBD1; abundance: -; CDR3aa: CASSRQGAGEKLFF; CDR3nt: TGTGCCAGCAGCCGTCAGGGGGCTGGAGAAAAACTGTTTTTT
v_gene: TRBV5-1; j_gene: TRBJ2-1; d_gene: TRBD1; abundance: -; CDR3aa: CASGTGQGAYHEQFF; CDR3nt: TGCGCCAGCGGAACCGGACAGGGGGCGTATCATGAGCAGTTCTTC
v_gene: TRBV6-5; j_gene: TRBJ1-1; d_gene: TRBD1; abundance: -; CDR3aa: CASSRQGRNTEAFF; CDR3nt: TGTGCCAGCAGCAGACAGGGGCGGAACACTGAAGCTTTCTTT
v_gene: TRBV30; j_gene: TRBJ2-3; d_gene: -; abundance: once; CDR3aa: CAWSVGGLLSTDTQYF; CDR3nt: TGTGCCTGGAGTGTGGGGGGACTTCTTAGCACAGATACGCAGTATTTT
v_gene: TRBV9; j_gene: TRBJ1-4; d_gene: TRBD1; abundance: -; CDR3aa: CASSFRQGEKLFF; CDR3nt: TGTGCCAGCAGCTTCAGACAGGGTGAAAAACTGTTTTTT
v_gene: TRBV29-1; j_gene: TRBJ1-4; d_gene: TRBD1; abundance: -; CDR3aa: CSVEAGQGFEKLFF; CDR3nt: TGCAGCGTTGAGGCGGGACAGGGGTTTGAAAAACTGTTTTTT
v_gene: TRBV19; j_gene: TRBJ1-4; d_gene: TRBD1; abundance: -; CDR3aa: CASTVRGLEKLFF; CDR3nt: TGTGCCAGTACGGTGAGGGGGCTCGAAAAACTGTTTTTT
v_gene: TRBV18; j_gene: TRBJ1-2; d_gene: -; abundance: once; CDR3aa: CASSPFGSNTRTNYGYTF; CDR3nt: TGTGCCAGCTCACCATTCGGCAGTAACACAAGAACTAACTATGGCTACACCTTC
v_gene: TRBV18; j_gene: TRBJ2-4; d_gene: TRBD2; abundance: -; CDR3aa: CASSPPASGGVAKNIQYF; CDR3nt: TGTGCCAGCTCACCACCAGCCTCGGGGGGGGTTGCCAAAAACATTCAGTACTTC